This passage covers 22 T cell receptor beta chains from one sample sequenced in a study of cytomegalovirus exposure and HLA in healthy donors (dated by TCRdb to about 2017). Library preparation was by the immunoSEQ multiplex PCR assay. A mixture of 60 forward primers for TCR Vbeta segments and 13 reverse primers for TCR Jbeta segments was used in the multiplex PCR. Entries here come from immuneACCESS through TCRdb and include only in-frame sequences with V and J called. Some clones fail to appear in such tables; in the studies checked, an unresolved V gene covers under half of the shortfall, and the cause of the remainder is unknown. This sample is represented by hundreds of thousands of clones; over 65% of them were singletons. The ten biggest clones cover approximately 2.6% of the sample. Input material: PBMCs. The receptors were gathered from an older woman in good health and CMV-seropositive.

The chain carries TRBV5-1 and TRBJ1-1; D perhaps matches TRBD1 (6 bases). V shed 3 bases and J shed 1 base, with 19 bases lying between them. The germline gives CDR1 SGHRS, CDR2 YFSETQ. CDR3 size: 17 residues. CDR3 sequence: CASSYPGTYSSNTEAFF. CDR3 DNA: TGCGCCAGCAGCTACCCCGGGACATACAGTTCGAACACTGAAGCTTTCTTT.

This chain uses TRBV6-5 with TRBJ2-1; D is unclear. From germline, CDR1 is MNHEY and CDR2 SVGAGI. CDR3 size: 16 residues. V shed 1 base and J shed 0 bases, with 10 bases lying between them. The CDR3 DNA follows: TGTGCCAGCAGTTACTATGCAGACTTCTCCTACAATGAGCAGTTCTTC. It is translated as CASSYYADFSYNEQFF.

The V and J genes are TRBV6-1 and TRBJ2-7; TRBD2 agrees at 16 bases. The germline CDR1 and CDR2 sequences are MNHNS and SASEGT. The CDR3 extends over 16 amino acids. V shed 3 bases, J shed 2 bases, and the junction held 1 base outside the gene matches. This CDR3 reads CASSEGTSGGAYEQYF. Here the CDR3 DNA reads TGTGCCAGCAGTGAGGGGACTAGCGGGGGGGCCTACGAGCAGTACTTC.

This clone was seen only once. The chain has TRBV7-9 and TRBJ1-2; 8 nucleotides line up with TRBD1. Trimming took 7 bases from V and 5 from J; bases not matched to a gene: 9. The CDR3 totals 14 residues. Germline loops: CDR1 SEHNR, CDR2 FQNEAQ (reference sequence). The CDR3 nucleotides are TGTGCCAGCACCAGCCAGACAGGGGATTATGGCTACACCTTC. As protein: CASTSQTGDYGYTF. The full variable domain, with the rest looked up from reference TRBV7-9 and TRBJ1-2, is DTGVSQNPRHKITKRGQNVTFRCDPISEHNRLYWYRQTLGQGPEFLTYFQNEAQLEKSRLLSDRFSAERPKGSFSTLEIQRTEQGDSAMYLCASTSQTGDYGYTFGSGTRLTVV.

In its sample, this clone was seen a few times. This sequence joins TRBV9 and TRBJ2-2, with TRBD2 as a possible D gene (5 bases). The CDR3 loop spans 16 amino acids. Between the trimmed V and J ends, which lost 0 bases and 1 base, there was a span of 10 bases. Germline-derived CDR1 and CDR2 are SGDLS and YYNGEE. The CDR3 region has the DNA TGTGCCAGCAGCGTAGGGCTAGCAATGAACACCGGGGAGCTGTTTTTT. This sequence encodes CASSVGLAMNTGELFF.

This clone was observed once. The chain links TRBV19 to TRBJ2-5; D is possibly TRBD2 (5 bases). The CDR3 has 13 residues. V lost 5 bases, J lost 5 bases, and 12 bases lay in between. CDR1 and CDR2 (germline): LNHDA, SQIVND (reference sequence). The CDR3 reads CASSGSGVETQYF. The CDR3 nucleotides read TGTGCCAGTAGTGGGAGTGGGGTGGAGACCCAGTACTTC.

The V call is TRBV5-4, the J call TRBJ2-1; D may be TRBD1 (6 bases). The CDR3 has 13 residues. With 4 bases removed from V and 6 bases from J, the gap between germline ends came to 11 bases. Germline lookup yields CDR1 SGHNT and CDR2 YYREEE (reference sequence). For the CDR3, the DNA is TGTGCCAGCAGCCAACAGGGAAGCAATGAGCAGTTCTTC. Its protein is CASSQQGSNEQFF.

The chain uses TRBV7-8 and TRBJ1-2; D uncertain. The CDR3 length is 14 residues. V lost 0 bases to trimming and J lost 3 bases, with 8 bases between them. CDR1 and CDR2 (germline): SGHVS, FQNEAQ. The DNA for the CDR3 is TGTGCCAGCAGCTTAGCGAGCGGACACTATGGCTACACCTTC. It yields the protein CASSLASGHYGYTF.

The genes are TRBV5-1 and TRBJ2-7; 7 bases match TRBD1. V shed 4 bases and J 6 bases; nucleotides not matched to a gene: 10. CDR1 is SGHRS, CDR2 YFSETQ, per germline. The CDR3 sequence is 14 residues long. CDR3 in DNA: TGCGCCAGCAGCCCGTCGACAGGGCGGATCGAGCAGTACTTC. It specifies CASSPSTGRIEQYF.

This clone came up a few times. The chain uses TRBV28 and TRBJ2-3, with TRBD2 matching over 11 bases. Germline-derived CDR1 and CDR2 are MDHEN and SYDVKM. The V segment lost 4 bases and the J segment 3 bases; nucleotides outside the gene matches: 3. CDR3 length equals 15 residues. The CDR3 bases are TGTGCCAGCAGTTCCCTAGCGGGAGGAACAGATACGCAGTATTTT. Translating it yields CASSSLAGGTDTQYF.

There are a few counts of this clone. The CDR3 region is CASKDTDTNYGYTF. The CDR3 coding sequence is TGTGCCAGCAAAGACACAGATACTAACTATGGCTACACCTTC. This sequence joins TRBV27 and TRBJ1-2; D is unclear. Germline V lookup: CDR1 MNHEY, CDR2 SMNVEV (reference sequence). This CDR3 spans 14 amino acids. V was cut by 7 bases and J by 0 bases, with 12 bases left in between.

The V call is TRBV28, the J call TRBJ2-7; D is possibly TRBD2 (7 bases). This CDR3 has 14 residues. The ends were cut back, 4 bases at V and 13 bases at J, with 23 bases in the middle. Germline CDR1 reads MDHEN; CDR2 reads SYDVKM. CDR3 region: CASSSTDWRGPAYF. The CDR3 DNA reads TGTGCCAGCAGTTCGACGGACTGGCGGGGGCCGGCTTACTTC.

This clone was found once. The chain carries TRBV18 and TRBJ2-5, with D possibly matching TRBD2 (6 bases). The CDR3 is 18 amino acids. Per germline, CDR1 KGHSH and CDR2 LQKENI. The V end lost 1 base, the J end lost 5 bases, and 23 bases lay between the germline ends. The CDR3: CASSPLTTGDKAGETQYF. The CDR3 DNA sequence: TGTGCCAGCTCACCACTGACTACGGGGGATAAGGCCGGGGAGACCCAGTACTTC.

This chain links TRBV7-2 with TRBJ2-7; D remains ambiguous. The CDR3 extends over 11 amino acids. Trimming took off 5 bases at V and 8 bases at J, with 10 bases between the two ends. Germline V gene sequence: CDR1 SGHTA, CDR2 FQGNSA. CDR3 loop: CASSLRVKQYF. The DNA for the CDR3 is TGTGCCAGCAGCCTCCGAGTTAAGCAGTACTTC.

V usage is TRBV5-1 and J usage is TRBJ2-3; 8 bases are shared with TRBD2. CDR3 size: 15 residues. CDR1 is SGHRS and CDR2 is YFSETQ in the germline V gene. V dropped 4 bases and J dropped 0; count of bases not matched to a gene: 4. CDR3 nucleotides: TGCGCCAGCAGCCGCGGACTAGCTAGCACAGATACGCAGTATTTT. Amino acid sequence: CASSRGLASTDTQYF.

The rearrangement uses TRBV19 and TRBJ2-5; 9 bases agree with TRBD1. Germline values: CDR1 LNHDA, CDR2 SQIVND (reference sequence). The CDR3 sequence is 17 residues long. The V segment lost 4 bases and the J segment 1 base; nucleotides outside the gene matches: 10. CDR3 DNA: TGTGCCAGTAGTACCGGTGGGACAGGGCATTTCCAAGAGACCCAGTACTTC. As protein: CASSTGGTGHFQETQYF.

This clone came up once. The CDR3: CASSFRGWRTEAFF. The CDR3 nucleotides read TGTGCCAGCAGCTTTAGGGGATGGCGCACTGAAGCTTTCTTT. The chain links TRBV5-4 to TRBJ1-1; D perhaps matches TRBD1 (5 bases). Per germline, CDR1 SGHNT and CDR2 YYREEE (reference sequence). Deletions cut 2 bases from V and 4 bases from J, with 12 bases between. The CDR3 is 14 amino acids.

The chain employs TRBV6-5 and TRBJ1-5; 9 nucleotides agree with TRBD1. The CDR3 has 14 residues. Trimming took 6 bases from V and 6 from J; bases not matched to a gene: 6. Germline V gives CDR1 MNHEY, CDR2 SVGAGI. For the CDR3, the DNA is TGTGCCAGCAGCCCAGACAGGGGGGGTCAGCCCCAGCATTTT. Translation gives CASSPDRGGQPQHF.

This clone was detected once. The V gene is TRBV9, the J gene TRBJ2-1; 10 bases match TRBD1. The CDR3 extends over 13 amino acids. Germline trimming cut 4 bases from V and 9 bases from J; bases unmatched to any gene: 4. The germline V gene encodes CDR1 SGDLS and CDR2 YYNGEE. The CDR3 region is CASSPTGGVEQFF. DNA of the CDR3: TGTGCCAGCAGCCCGACAGGGGGCGTTGAGCAGTTCTTC.

This rearrangement joins TRBV7-2 to TRBJ2-7; D possibly corresponds to TRBD2 (6 bases). The CDR3 is 14 residues long. V was cut by 4 bases and J by 6 bases, with 16 bases left in between. In germline, CDR1 is SGHTA, CDR2 FQGNSA. The CDR3 here is CASSYGTGSGEQYF. CDR3 nucleotides: TGTGCCAGCAGCTACGGGACTGGTTCTGGCGAGCAGTACTTC.

The rearrangement links TRBV23-1 to TRBJ2-1, with 7 nucleotides matching TRBD1. TRBV23-1 is an ORF; its function is uncertain. The J segment lost 14 bases and the V segment lost 7 bases, leaving 14 bases of the junction unmatched. The CDR3 sequence is 13 residues long. CDR3 residues: CASTQARGHPEFF. CDR3 nucleotides: TGCGCCAGCACCCAGGCGAGGGGGCATCCCGAGTTCTTC.

The J gene is TRBJ1-6, the V gene TRBV27; D possibly corresponds to TRBD1 (5 bases). This CDR3 spans 14 amino acids. CDR1 is MNHEY, CDR2 SMNVEV, per germline (reference sequence). With 5 bases removed from V and 7 bases from J, the gap between germline ends came to 12 bases. CDR3 nucleotides: TGTGCCAGCAGTCGCCGGGACTGGAATTCACCCCTCCACTTT. Translating it yields CASSRRDWNSPLHF.